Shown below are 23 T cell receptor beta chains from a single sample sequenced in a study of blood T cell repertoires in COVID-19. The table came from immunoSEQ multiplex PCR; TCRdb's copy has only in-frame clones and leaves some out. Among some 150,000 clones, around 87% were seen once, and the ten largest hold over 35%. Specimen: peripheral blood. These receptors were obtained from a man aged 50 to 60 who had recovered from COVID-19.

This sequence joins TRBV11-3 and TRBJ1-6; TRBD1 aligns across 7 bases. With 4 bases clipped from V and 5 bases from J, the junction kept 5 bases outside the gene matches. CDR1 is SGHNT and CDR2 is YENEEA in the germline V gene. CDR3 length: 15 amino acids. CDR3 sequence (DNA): TGTGCCAGCAGCTCCCAGGGGACAGATAATTCACCCCTCCACTTT. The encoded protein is CASSSQGTDNSPLHF. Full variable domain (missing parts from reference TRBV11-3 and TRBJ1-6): EAGVVQSPRYKIIEKKQPVAFWCNPISGHNTLYWYLQNLGQGPELLIRYENEEAVDDSQLPKDRFSAERLKGVDSTLKIQPAELGDSAVYLCASSSQGTDNSPLHFGNGTRLTVT.

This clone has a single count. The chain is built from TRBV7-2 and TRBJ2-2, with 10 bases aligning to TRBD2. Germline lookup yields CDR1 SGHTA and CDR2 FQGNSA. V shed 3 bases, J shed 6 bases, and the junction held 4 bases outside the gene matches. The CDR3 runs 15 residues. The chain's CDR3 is CASSLGLAISGELFF. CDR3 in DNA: TGTGCCAGCAGCTTGGGACTAGCGATCTCCGGGGAGCTGTTTTTT.

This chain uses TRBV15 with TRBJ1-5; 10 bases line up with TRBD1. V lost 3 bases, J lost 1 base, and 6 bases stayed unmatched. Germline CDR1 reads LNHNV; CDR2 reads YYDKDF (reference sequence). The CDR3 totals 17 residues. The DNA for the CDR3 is TGTGCCACCAGCAGTGGACAGGGGGTCAGGAGCAATCAGCCCCAGCATTTT. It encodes CATSSGQGVRSNQPQHF.

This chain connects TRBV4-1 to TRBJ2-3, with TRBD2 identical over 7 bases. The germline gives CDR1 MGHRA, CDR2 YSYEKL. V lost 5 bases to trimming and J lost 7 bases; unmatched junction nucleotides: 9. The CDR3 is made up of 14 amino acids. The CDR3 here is CASSGRDYPHTQYF. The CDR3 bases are TGCGCCAGCAGCGGCCGGGACTACCCCCATACGCAGTATTTT.

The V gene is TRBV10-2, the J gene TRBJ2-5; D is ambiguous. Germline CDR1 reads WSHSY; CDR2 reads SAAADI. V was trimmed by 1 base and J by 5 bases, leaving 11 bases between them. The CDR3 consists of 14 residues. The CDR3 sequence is CASSEWWLSETQYF. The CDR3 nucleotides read TGCGCCAGCAGTGAGTGGTGGTTGAGTGAGACCCAGTACTTC.

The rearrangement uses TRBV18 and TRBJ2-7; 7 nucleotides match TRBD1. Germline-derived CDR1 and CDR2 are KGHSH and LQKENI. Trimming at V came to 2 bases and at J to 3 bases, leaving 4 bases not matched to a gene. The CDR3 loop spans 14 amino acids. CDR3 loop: CASSPEGDSYEQYF. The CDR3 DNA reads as TGTGCCAGCTCACCAGAGGGGGACAGCTACGAGCAGTACTTC.

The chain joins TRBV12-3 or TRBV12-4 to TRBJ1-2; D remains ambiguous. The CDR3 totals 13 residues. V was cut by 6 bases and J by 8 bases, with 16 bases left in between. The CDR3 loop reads CASSRGKEEGYTF. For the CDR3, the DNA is TGTGCCAGCAGCAGAGGGAAAGAGGAGGGCTACACCTTC.

The CDR3 nucleotides read TGTGCCAGAAGCTTGGCCAGGCAGGGGGCGCGTCCCTACGAGCAGTACTTC. Translated: CARSLARQGARPYEQYF. V usage is TRBV5-3 and J usage is TRBJ2-7; 8 nucleotides line up with TRBD1. TRBV5-3 is placed among ORFs of uncertain function. The CDR3 is made up of 17 amino acids. J was trimmed by 2 bases and V by 0 bases; bases with no gene match: 10.

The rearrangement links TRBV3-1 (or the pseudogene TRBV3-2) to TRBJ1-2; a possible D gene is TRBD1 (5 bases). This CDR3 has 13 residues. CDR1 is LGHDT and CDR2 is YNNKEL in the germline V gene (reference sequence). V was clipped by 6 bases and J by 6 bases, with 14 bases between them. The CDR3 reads CASRPDRCDGYTF. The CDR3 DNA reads TGTGCCAGCAGACCAGACAGATGCGATGGCTACACCTTC.

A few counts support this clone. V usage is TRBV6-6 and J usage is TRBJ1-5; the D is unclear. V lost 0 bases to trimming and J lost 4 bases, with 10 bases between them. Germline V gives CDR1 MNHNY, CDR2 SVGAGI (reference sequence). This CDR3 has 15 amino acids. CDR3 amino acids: CASSYSVQLNQPQHF. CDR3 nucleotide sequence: TGTGCCAGCAGTTACTCTGTACAGCTAAATCAGCCCCAGCATTTT.

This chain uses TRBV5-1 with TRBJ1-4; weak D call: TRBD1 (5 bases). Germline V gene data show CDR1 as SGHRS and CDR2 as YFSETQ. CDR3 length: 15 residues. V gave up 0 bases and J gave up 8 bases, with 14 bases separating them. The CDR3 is CASSLEFQGYEKLFF. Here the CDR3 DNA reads TGCGCCAGCAGCTTGGAGTTTCAGGGATACGAAAAACTGTTTTTT.

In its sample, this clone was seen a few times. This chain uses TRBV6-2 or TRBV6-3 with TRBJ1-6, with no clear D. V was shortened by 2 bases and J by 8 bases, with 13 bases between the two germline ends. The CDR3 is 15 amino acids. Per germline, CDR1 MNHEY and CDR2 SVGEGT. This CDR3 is CASSYPGFNYSPLHF. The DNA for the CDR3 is TGTGCCAGCAGTTACCCGGGATTCAACTATTCACCCCTCCACTTT.

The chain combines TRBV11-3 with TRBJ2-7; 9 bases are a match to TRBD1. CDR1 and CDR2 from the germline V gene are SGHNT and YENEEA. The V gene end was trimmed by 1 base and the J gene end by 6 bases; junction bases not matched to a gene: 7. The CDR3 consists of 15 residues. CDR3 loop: CASSLVGQGQGEQYF. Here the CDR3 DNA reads TGTGCCAGCAGCTTAGTGGGACAGGGACAAGGCGAGCAGTACTTC. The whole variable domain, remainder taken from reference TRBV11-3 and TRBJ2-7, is EAGVVQSPRYKIIEKKQPVAFWCNPISGHNTLYWYLQNLGQGPELLIRYENEEAVDDSQLPKDRFSAERLKGVDSTLKIQPAELGDSAVYLCASSLVGQGQGEQYFGPGTRLTVT.

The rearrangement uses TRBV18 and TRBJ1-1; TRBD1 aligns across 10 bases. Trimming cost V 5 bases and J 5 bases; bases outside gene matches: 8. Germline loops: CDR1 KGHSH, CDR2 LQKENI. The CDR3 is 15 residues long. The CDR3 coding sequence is TGTGCCAGCTCAAGAACTGGGGACAGGGGAACTGAAGCTTTCTTT. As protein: CASSRTGDRGTEAFF.

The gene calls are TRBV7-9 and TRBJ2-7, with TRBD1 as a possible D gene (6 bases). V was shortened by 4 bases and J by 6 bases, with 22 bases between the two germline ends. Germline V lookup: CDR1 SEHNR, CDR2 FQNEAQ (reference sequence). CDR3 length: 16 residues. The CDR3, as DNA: TGTGCCAGCAGCTCGCGGGCCGGGACAATCAAGGGCGAGCAGTACTTC. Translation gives CASSSRAGTIKGEQYF.

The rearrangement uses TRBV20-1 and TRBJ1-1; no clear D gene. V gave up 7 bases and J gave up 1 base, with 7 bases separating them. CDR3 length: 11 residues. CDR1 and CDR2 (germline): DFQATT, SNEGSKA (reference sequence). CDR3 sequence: CSGAENTEAFF. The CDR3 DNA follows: TGCAGTGGGGCTGAGAACACTGAAGCTTTCTTT.

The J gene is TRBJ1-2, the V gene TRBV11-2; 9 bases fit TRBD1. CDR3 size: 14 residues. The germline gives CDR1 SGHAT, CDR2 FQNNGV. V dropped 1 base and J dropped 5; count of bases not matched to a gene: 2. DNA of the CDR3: TGTGCCAGCAGCTTAGTGGGACAGGGATATGGCTACACCTTC. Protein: CASSLVGQGYGYTF.

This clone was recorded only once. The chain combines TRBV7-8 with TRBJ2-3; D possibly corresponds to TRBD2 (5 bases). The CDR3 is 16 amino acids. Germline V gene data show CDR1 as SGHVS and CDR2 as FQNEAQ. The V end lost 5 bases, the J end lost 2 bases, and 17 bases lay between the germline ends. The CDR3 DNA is TGTGCCAGCAGCACCCCCGAGGAGGCCTACACAGATACGCAGTATTTT. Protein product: CASSTPEEAYTDTQYF.

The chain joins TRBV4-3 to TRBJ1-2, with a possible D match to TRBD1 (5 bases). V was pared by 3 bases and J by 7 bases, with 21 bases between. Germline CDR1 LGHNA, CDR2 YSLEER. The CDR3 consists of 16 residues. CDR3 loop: CASSQDPKGRGVGYTF. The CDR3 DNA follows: TGCGCCAGCAGCCAGGACCCCAAGGGGAGGGGCGTTGGCTACACCTTC.

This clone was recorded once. Here the CDR3 DNA reads TGTGCCAGCAGAAGGGACAGGGAGAGGTACTATGGCTACACCTTC. Its translation is CASRRDRERYYGYTF. The genes are TRBV5-8 and TRBJ1-2; 9 bases align to TRBD1. Losses at the gene ends were 5 bases for V and 3 bases for J; bases not matched to a gene: 8. This CDR3 has 15 amino acids. CDR1 and CDR2 (germline): SGHTS, YDEGEE.

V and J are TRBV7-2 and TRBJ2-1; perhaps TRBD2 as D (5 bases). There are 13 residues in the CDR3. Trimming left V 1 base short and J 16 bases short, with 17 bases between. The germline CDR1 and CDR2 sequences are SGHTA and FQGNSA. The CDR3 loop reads CASSLDPGEGSFF. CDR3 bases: TGTGCCAGCAGCTTAGATCCAGGTGAGGGCTCATTCTTC.

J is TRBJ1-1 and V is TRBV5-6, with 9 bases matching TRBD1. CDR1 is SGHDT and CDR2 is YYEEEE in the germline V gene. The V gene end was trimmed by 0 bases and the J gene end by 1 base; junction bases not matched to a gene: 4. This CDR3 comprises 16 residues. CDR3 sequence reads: CASSLVGTGTNTEAFF. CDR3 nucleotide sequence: TGTGCCAGCAGCTTGGTAGGGACAGGGACGAACACTGAAGCTTTCTTT.

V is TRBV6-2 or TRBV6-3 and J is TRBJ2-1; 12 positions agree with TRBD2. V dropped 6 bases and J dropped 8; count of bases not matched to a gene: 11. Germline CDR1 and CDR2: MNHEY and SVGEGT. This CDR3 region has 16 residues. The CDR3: CASSDQTSGGLDEQFF. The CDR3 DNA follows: TGTGCCAGCAGCGATCAAACTAGCGGGGGGCTCGATGAGCAGTTCTTC.